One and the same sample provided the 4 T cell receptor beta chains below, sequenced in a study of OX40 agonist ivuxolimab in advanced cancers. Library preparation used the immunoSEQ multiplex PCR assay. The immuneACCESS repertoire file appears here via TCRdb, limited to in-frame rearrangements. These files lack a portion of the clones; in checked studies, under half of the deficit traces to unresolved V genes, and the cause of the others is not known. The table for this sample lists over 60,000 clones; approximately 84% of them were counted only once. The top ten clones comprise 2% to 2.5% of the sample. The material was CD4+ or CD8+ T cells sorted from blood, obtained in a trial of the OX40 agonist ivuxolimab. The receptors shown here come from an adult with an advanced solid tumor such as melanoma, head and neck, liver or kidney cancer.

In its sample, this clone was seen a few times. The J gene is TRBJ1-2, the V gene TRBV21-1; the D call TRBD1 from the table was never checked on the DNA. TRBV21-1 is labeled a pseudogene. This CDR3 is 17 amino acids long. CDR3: CASSQPEQATSQYGYTF. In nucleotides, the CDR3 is TGTGCCAGCAGCCAACCGGAACAGGCGACCTCTCAGTATGGCTACACCTTC.

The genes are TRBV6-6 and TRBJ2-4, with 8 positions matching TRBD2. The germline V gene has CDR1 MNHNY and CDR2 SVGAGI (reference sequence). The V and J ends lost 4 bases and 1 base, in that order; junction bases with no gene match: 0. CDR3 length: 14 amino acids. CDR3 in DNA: TGTGCCAGCAGTTCGGGGGGGGCCAAAAACATTCAGTACTTC. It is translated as CASSSGGAKNIQYF.

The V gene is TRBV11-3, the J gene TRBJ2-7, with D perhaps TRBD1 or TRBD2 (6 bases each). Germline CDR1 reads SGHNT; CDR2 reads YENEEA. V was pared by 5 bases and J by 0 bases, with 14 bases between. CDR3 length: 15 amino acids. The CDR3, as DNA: TGTGCCAGCAGCCTAGGGGGGCGAAGCTCCTACGAGCAGTACTTC. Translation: CASSLGGRSSYEQYF.

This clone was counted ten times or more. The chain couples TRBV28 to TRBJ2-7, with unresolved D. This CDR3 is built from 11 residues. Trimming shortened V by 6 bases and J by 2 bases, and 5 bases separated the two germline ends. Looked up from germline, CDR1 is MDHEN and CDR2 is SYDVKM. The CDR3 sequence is CASSRTYEQYF. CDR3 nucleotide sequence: TGTGCCAGCAGCAGAACCTACGAGCAGTACTTC.